These 10 T cell receptor beta chains were sequenced from one sample in a study of OX40 agonist ivuxolimab in advanced cancers. Sequenced by immunoSEQ multiplex PCR; TCRdb stores in-frame clones only, minus some. The sample lists roughly 16,000 clones; less than 90% were seen once. The sequenced sample was CD4+ or CD8+ T cells sorted from blood, obtained in a trial of the OX40 agonist ivuxolimab. Source of these receptors: an adult with an advanced solid tumor such as melanoma, head and neck, liver or kidney cancer.

The chain uses TRBV4-1 and TRBJ1-1, with unresolved D. Per germline, CDR1 MGHRA and CDR2 YSYEKL. This CDR3 region has 15 residues. Between the trimmed V and J ends, which lost 0 bases and 5 bases, there was a span of 13 bases. The CDR3 loop reads CASSQDLGGWTEAFF. Written as DNA, the CDR3 is TGCGCCAGCAGCCAAGATTTGGGAGGGTGGACTGAAGCTTTCTTT.

V gene TRBV27 combines with J gene TRBJ1-5; 7 bases are a match to TRBD1. Germline CDR1 reads MNHEY; CDR2 reads SMNVEV (reference sequence). V gave up 6 bases and J gave up 7 bases; unmatched junction bases: 9. The CDR3 length is 14 residues. For the CDR3, the DNA is TGTGCCAGCAGCCGAAACAGGGGCGGACAGCCCCAGCATTTT. Residues: CASSRNRGGQPQHF.

This clone has only one observation. The chain has TRBV10-2 and TRBJ1-2, with 9 bases aligning to TRBD1. The V and J ends lost 7 bases and 2 bases, in that order; junction bases with no gene match: 5. The length of the CDR3 is 14 residues. CDR1 WSHSY and CDR2 SAAADI come from the germline V gene. The CDR3 nucleotides read TGCGCCAGCACCCCCGGGACAGGGAACTATGGCTACACCTTC. Its protein product is CASTPGTGNYGYTF.

The V gene is TRBV2, the J gene TRBJ2-7; 8 nucleotides line up with TRBD1. The CDR3 extends over 15 amino acids. The junction had 9 bases not matched to a gene; V was cut back by 6 bases and J by 2 bases. CDR1 and CDR2 from the germline V gene are SNHLY and FYNNEI. The CDR3 region has the DNA TGTGCCAGCAGCGTAATGGACAGGGCCGCCTACGAGCAGTACTTC. It translates to CASSVMDRAAYEQYF.

The rearrangement joins TRBV2 to TRBJ2-7, with a possible D match to TRBD2 (5 bases). The CDR3 runs 14 residues. V was pared by 1 base and J by 2 bases, with 9 bases between. Germline assignment: CDR1 SNHLY and CDR2 FYNNEI. The DNA for the CDR3 is TGTGCCAGCAGTGAAGAGGAGGTAGCCTACGAGCAGTACTTC. It codes for CASSEEEVAYEQYF.

The chain is built from TRBV5-6 and TRBJ1-6; no clear D. CDR1 and CDR2 (germline): SGHDT, YYEEEE. The CDR3 has 14 amino acids. The ends were cut back, 4 bases at V and 0 bases at J, with 5 bases in the middle. The CDR3 protein is CASSILSYNSPLHF. CDR3 coding DNA: TGTGCCAGCAGCATCCTCTCCTATAATTCACCCCTCCACTTT.

The rearrangement links TRBV21-1 to TRBJ2-3. TRBV21-1 is a known pseudogene. The CDR3 runs 14 residues. CDR3 in amino acids: CASSGRICTDTQYF. DNA of the CDR3: TGTGCCAGCAGCGGACGGATTTGCACAGATACGCAGTATTTT.

Within the sample, this clone is medium-sized (0.01 to 0.1%). The V gene is TRBV27, the J gene TRBJ2-5; 9 nucleotides align to TRBD2. Trimming took 0 bases from V and 4 from J; bases not matched to a gene: 9. The CDR3 spans 17 residues. Germline V CDR1 and CDR2: MNHEY, SMNVEV (reference sequence). The CDR3 nucleotides are TGTGCCAGCAGTTTATCTGCGGGGGGGCTGAGGGTAGAGACCCAGTACTTC. Amino acids: CASSLSAGGLRVETQYF.

The chain uses TRBV7-9 and TRBJ2-7; D unclear. Trimming cost V 5 bases and J 2 bases, with 10 bases left between them. CDR1 is SEHNR and CDR2 is FQNEAQ in the germline V gene (reference sequence). The CDR3 consists of 13 residues. CDR3 nucleotides: TGTGCCAGCAGCCCCCCGGCCACCTACGAGCAGTACTTC. Translation: CASSPPATYEQYF.

V is TRBV10-1 and J is TRBJ2-1, with TRBD2 matching over 8 bases. The CDR3 extends over 14 amino acids. With V trimmed by 4 bases and J by 7 bases, 6 bases remained unmatched. Germline-derived CDR1 and CDR2 are WNHNN and SYGVQD (reference sequence). CDR3 amino acids: CASSGAGGRNEQFF. The CDR3 bases are TGCGCCAGCAGTGGGGCGGGGGGAAGGAATGAGCAGTTCTTC.